Listed here is a single TCR beta chain. The record originates from a study of cytomegalovirus exposure and HLA in healthy donors. Study-wide background: From HLA-typed donors, an early data release held tens of millions of unique TCRs.

This PCR relied on a set of 60 Vbeta primers and 13 Jbeta primers. Sequencing used immunoSEQ multiplex PCR; TCRdb keeps in-frame clones, though not all of them. The sample has 150,000 to 200,000 clones, less than 90% seen once. Sequenced input: PBMCs. The origin of this receptor is a girl less than two years old in good health and CMV-seronegative.

The CDR3 coding sequence is TGTGCCTGGAGTCGATTCGGAGGCGGGGAGCTGTTTTTT. Amino acids: CAWSRFGGGELFF. This chain uses TRBV30 with TRBJ2-2; a possible D gene is TRBD2 (5 bases). V gave up 2 bases and J gave up 7 bases, with 11 bases separating them. The CDR3 totals 13 residues. From germline, CDR1 is GTSNPN and CDR2 SVGIG (reference sequence).